Below, one T cell receptor beta chain is given with its context. What it binds is unknown. The sample originates from a study of neoadjuvant nivolumab and ipilimumab in lung cancer. Study results and limitations: TCR clonality did not significantly correlate with pathologic tumor regression.

Clones were sequenced by immunoSEQ multiplex PCR, and TCRdb holds only the in-frame ones, with some missing. Among under 50,000 clones listed, roughly 91% were seen once. V was pared by 8 bases and J by 4 bases, with 9 bases of the junction left unmatched. From germline, CDR1 is LNHDA and CDR2 SQIVND (reference sequence). The CDR3 has 14 residues. J is TRBJ2-7 and V is TRBV19, with TRBD2 matching over 9 bases. Material: blood, obtained before neoadjuvant nivolumab, alone or with ipilimumab. This sequence was found in an adult with non-small cell lung cancer. Some clones in this sample may be carry-over from other donors' samples. The CDR3 region is CASGAGGGLYEQYF. CDR3 nucleotides: TGTGCCAGTGGAGCGGGAGGAGGACTGTACGAGCAGTACTTC.